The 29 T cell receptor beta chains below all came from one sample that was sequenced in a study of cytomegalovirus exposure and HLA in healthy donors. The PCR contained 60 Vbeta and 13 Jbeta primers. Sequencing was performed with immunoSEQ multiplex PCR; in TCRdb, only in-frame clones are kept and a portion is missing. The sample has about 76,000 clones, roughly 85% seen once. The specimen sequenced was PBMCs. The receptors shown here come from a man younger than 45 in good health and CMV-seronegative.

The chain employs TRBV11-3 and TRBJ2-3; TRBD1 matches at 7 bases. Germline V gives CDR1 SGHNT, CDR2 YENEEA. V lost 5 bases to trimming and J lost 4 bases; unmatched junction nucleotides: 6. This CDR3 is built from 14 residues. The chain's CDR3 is CASSLTGRSDTQYF. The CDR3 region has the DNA TGTGCCAGCAGCCTGACAGGGCGGTCAGATACGCAGTATTTT.

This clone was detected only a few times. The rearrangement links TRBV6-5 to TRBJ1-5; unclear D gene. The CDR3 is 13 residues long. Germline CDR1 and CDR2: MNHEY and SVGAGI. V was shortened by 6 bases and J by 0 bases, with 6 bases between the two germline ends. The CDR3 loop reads CASSPTSNQPQHF. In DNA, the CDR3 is TGTGCCAGCAGCCCTACTAGCAATCAGCCCCAGCATTTT.

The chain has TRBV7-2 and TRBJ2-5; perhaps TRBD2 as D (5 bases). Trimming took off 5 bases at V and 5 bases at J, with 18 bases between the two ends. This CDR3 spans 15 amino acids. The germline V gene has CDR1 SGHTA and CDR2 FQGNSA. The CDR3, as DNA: TGTGCCAGCAGCCTAACTAGAGGTCTTGGGGAGACCCAGTACTTC. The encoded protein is CASSLTRGLGETQYF.

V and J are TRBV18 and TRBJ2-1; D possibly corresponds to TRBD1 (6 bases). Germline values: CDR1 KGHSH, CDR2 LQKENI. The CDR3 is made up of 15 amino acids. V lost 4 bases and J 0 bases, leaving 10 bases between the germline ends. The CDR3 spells CASSRDRSSYNEQFF. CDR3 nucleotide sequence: TGTGCCAGCTCACGAGACAGGAGCTCCTACAATGAGCAGTTCTTC.

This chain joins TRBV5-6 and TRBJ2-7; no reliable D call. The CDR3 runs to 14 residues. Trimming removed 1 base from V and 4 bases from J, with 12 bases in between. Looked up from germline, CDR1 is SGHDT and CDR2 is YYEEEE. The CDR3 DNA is TGTGCCAGCAGCTTGAGTGGCACCCAGTACGAGCAGTACTTC. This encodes CASSLSGTQYEQYF. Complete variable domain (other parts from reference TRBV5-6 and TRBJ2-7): DAGVTQSPTHLIKTRGQQVTLRCSPKSGHDTVSWYQQALGQGPQFIFQYYEEEERQRGNFPDRFSGHQFPNYSSELNVNALLLGDSALYLCASSLSGTQYEQYFGPGTRLTVT.

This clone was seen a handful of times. The CDR3 spells CASSLGPNEKLFF. CDR3 in DNA: TGTGCCAGCAGCTTAGGGCCTAATGAAAAACTGTTTTTT. V and J are TRBV7-9 and TRBJ1-4; D is uncertain. CDR3 length: 13 amino acids. Germline CDR1 SEHNR, CDR2 FQNEAQ (reference sequence). V lost 1 base and J 3 bases, leaving 3 bases between the germline ends.

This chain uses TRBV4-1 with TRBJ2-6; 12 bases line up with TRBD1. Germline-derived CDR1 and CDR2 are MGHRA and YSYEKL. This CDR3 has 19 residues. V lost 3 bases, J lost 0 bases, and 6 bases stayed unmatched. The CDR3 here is CASSQGGTGGISGANVLTF. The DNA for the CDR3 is TGCGCCAGCAGCCAGGGGGGGACAGGGGGCATCTCTGGGGCCAACGTCCTGACTTTC.

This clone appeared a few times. The chain's CDR3 is CASSWGQGASEAFF. In nucleotides, the CDR3 is TGTGCCAGCAGCTGGGGACAGGGAGCGTCGGAAGCTTTCTTT. The chain joins TRBV5-5 to TRBJ1-1, with 9 bases identical to TRBD1. Germline loops: CDR1 SGHKS, CDR2 YYEKEE (reference sequence). The CDR3 consists of 14 residues. The J segment lost 8 bases and the V segment lost 3 bases, leaving 8 bases of the junction unmatched.

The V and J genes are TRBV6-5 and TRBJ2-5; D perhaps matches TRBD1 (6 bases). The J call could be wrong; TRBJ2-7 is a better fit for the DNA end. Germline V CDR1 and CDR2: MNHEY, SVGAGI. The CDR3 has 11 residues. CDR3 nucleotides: TGTGCCAGCAGTTCCAGGGGCGAGCAGTACTTC. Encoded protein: CASSSRGEQYF.

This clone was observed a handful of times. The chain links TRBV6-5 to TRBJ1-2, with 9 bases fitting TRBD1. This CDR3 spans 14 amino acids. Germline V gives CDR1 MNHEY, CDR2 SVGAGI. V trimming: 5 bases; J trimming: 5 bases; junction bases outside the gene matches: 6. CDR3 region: CASSQRQGVYGYTF. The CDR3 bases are TGTGCCAGCAGTCAACGACAGGGGGTGTATGGCTACACCTTC.

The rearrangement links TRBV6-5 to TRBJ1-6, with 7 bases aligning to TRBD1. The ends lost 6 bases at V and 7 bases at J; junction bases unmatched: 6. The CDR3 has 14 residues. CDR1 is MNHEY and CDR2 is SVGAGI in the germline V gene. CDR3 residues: CASREGQANSPLHF. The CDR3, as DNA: TGTGCCAGCAGAGAAGGACAGGCGAATTCACCCCTCCACTTT.

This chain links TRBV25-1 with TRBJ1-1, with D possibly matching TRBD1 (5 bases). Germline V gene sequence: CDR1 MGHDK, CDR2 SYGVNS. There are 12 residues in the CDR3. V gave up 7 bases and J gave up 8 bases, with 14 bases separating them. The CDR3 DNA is TGTGCCAGCATCGGGGGGGTTTTCGAAGCTTTCTTT. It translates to CASIGGVFEAFF.

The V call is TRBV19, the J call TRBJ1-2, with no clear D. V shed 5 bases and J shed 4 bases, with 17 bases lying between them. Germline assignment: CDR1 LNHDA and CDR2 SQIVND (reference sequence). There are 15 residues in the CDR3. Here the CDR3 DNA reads TGTGCCAGTAGTCTTCCCTCAGCCGGGAGCTATGGCTACACCTTC. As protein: CASSLPSAGSYGYTF.

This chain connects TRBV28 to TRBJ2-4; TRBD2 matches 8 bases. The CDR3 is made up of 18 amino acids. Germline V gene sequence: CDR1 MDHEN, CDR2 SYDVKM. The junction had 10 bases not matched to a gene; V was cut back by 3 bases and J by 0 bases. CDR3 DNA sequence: TGTGCCAGCAGTTTCGGGCCAGCGGGAGCTCGAGCCAAAAACATTCAGTACTTC. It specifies CASSFGPAGARAKNIQYF.

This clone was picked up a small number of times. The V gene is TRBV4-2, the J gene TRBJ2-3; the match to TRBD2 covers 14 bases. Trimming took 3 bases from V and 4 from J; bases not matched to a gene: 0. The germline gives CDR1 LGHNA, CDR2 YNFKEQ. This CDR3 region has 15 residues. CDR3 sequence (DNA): TGTGCCAGCAGCCAGGGACTAGCGGGAGCAGATACGCAGTATTTT. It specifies CASSQGLAGADTQYF.

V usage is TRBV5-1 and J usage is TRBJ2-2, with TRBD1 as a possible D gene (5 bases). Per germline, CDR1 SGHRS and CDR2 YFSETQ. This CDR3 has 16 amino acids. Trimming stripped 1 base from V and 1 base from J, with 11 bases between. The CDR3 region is CASSLYPQENTGELFF. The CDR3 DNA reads TGCGCCAGCAGCTTGTATCCACAGGAGAACACCGGGGAGCTGTTTTTT. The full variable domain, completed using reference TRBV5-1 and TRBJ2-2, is KAGVTQTPRYLIKTRGQQVTLSCSPISGHRSVSWYQQTPGQGLQFLFEYFSETQRNKGNFPGRFSGRQFSNSRSEMNVSTLELGDSALYLCASSLYPQENTGELFFGEGSRLTVL.

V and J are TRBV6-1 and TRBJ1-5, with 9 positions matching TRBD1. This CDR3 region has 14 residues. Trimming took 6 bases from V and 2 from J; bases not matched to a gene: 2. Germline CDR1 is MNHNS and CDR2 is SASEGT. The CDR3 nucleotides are TGTGCCAGCAGGGACAGGGGTGGCAATCAGCCCCAGCATTTT. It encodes CASRDRGGNQPQHF.

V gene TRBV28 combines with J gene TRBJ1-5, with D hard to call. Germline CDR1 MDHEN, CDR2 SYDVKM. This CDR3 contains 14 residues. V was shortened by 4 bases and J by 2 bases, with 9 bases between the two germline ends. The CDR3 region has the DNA TGTGCCAGCAGTTCAGGCGTTGGCAATCAGCCCCAGCATTTT. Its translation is CASSSGVGNQPQHF.

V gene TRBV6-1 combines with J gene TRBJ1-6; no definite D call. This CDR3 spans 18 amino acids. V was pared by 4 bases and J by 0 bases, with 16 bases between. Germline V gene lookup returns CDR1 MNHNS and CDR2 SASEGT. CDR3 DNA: TGTGCCAGCAGTGTGGGGTTACTAGATGGCTCCTATAATTCACCCCTCCACTTT. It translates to CASSVGLLDGSYNSPLHF.

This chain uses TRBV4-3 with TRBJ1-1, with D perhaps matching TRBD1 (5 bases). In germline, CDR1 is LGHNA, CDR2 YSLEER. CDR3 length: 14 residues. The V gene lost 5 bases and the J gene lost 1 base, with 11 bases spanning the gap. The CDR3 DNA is TGCGCCAGCAGCTTTGATACAGGGAACACTGAAGCTTTCTTT. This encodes CASSFDTGNTEAFF.

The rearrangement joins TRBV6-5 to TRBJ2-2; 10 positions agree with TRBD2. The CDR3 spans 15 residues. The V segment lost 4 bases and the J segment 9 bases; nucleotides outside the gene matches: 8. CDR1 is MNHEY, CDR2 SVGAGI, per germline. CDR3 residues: CASSSASGRDRELFF. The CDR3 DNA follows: TGTGCCAGCAGTTCTGCTAGCGGGAGAGACAGGGAGCTGTTTTTT.

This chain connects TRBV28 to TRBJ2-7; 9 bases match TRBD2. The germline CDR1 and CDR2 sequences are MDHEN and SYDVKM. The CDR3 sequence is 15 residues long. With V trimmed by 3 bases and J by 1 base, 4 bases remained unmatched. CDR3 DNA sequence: TGTGCCAGCAGTTTGACAGCGGGAGGTTCCTACGAGCAGTACTTC. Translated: CASSLTAGGSYEQYF.

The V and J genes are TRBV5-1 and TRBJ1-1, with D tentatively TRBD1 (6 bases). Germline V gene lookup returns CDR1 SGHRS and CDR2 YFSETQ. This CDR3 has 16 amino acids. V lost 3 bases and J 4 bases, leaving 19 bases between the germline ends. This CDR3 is CASSSQTGLVGTEAFF. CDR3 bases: TGCGCCAGCAGCTCGCAGACAGGACTCGTCGGCACTGAAGCTTTCTTT. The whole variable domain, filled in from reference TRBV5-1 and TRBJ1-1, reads KAGVTQTPRYLIKTRGQQVTLSCSPISGHRSVSWYQQTPGQGLQFLFEYFSETQRNKGNFPGRFSGRQFSNSRSEMNVSTLELGDSALYLCASSSQTGLVGTEAFFGQGTRLTVV.

The CDR3 bases are TGTGCCAGCAGCCAAGGCGGGCGGGCATCTTCACCCCTCCACTTT. Translating it yields CASSQGGRASSPLHF. The chain uses TRBV7-2 and TRBJ1-6; D is uncertain. This CDR3 is built from 15 residues. Trimming shortened V by 5 bases and J by 9 bases, and 17 bases separated the two germline ends. The germline gives CDR1 SGHTA, CDR2 FQGNSA.

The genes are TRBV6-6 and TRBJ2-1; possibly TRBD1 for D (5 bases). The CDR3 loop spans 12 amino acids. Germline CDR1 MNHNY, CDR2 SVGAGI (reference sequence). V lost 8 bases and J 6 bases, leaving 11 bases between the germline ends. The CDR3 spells CASLGPANEQFF. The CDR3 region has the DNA TGTGCCAGCCTGGGGCCTGCCAATGAGCAGTTCTTC.

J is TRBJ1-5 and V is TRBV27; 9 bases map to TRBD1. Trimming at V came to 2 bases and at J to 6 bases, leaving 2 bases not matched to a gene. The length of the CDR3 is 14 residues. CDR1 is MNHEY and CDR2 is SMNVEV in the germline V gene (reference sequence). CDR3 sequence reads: CASSLVDRGQPQHF. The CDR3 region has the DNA TGTGCCAGCAGTTTAGTGGACAGGGGTCAGCCCCAGCATTTT.

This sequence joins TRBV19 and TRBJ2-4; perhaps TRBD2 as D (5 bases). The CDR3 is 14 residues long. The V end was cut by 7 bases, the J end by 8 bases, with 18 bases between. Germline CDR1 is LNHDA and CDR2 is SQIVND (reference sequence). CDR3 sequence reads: CASTSRSEADIQYF. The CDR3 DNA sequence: TGTGCCAGTACCTCGAGATCGGAGGCGGACATTCAGTACTTC.

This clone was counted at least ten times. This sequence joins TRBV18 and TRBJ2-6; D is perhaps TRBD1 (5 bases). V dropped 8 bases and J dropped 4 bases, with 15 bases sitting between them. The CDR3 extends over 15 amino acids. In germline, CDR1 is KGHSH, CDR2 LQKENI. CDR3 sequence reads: CASAFQGAGANVLTF. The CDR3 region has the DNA TGTGCCAGCGCATTCCAGGGTGCCGGGGCCAACGTCCTGACTTTC.

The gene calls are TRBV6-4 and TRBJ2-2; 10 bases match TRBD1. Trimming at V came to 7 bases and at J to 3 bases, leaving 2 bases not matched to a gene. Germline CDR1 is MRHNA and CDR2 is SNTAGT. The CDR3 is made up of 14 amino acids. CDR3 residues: CASKGTGDTGELFF. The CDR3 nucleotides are TGTGCCAGCAAAGGGACAGGGGACACCGGGGAGCTGTTTTTT.